This T cell receptor (beta chain) was found in a study of T cell responses to AZD1222 COVID-19 vaccine. This CDR3 has 17 residues. The germline gives CDR1 MGHRA, CDR2 YSYEKL. V lost 0 bases and J lost 6; bases outside the gene matches: 7. Notes on this clone: Its antigen is not identified.

Study-wide results and limits: Receipt of two AZD1222 doses was followed by a rise in Spike-specific TCR breadth and depth.

The protocol was immunoSEQ multiplex PCR, while the TCRdb copy is restricted to in-frame clones and leaves out a portion. The sample gives about 81,000 clones, 90% of which show up once; approximately 5% is in the top ten. The input for sequencing was peripheral blood, taken 28 days after the second AZD1222 dose. The receptor's source is an adult who received the AZD1222 COVID-19 vaccine. V gene TRBV4-1 combines with J gene TRBJ2-3; 12 bases line up with TRBD2. The CDR3 is CASSQEASGGALDTQYF. The CDR3 DNA follows: TGCGCCAGCAGCCAAGAAGCTAGCGGGGGGGCATTGGATACGCAGTATTTT.